This T cell receptor (beta chain) was documented in a study of human T cells and chemical hapten exposure. Unique molecular identifiers were linked by the library to individual cDNA molecules. TCRdb reanalysed the RACE reads using MiXCR and keeps one entry per CDR3 protein. Of some 330,000 distinct CDR3 sequences detected, about 5% appear once; the ten largest clones hold 7% to 10%. Study-wide results and limits: The donors suffered from alopecia, so their immune response may not match that of healthy people. Expanded TCR sets contained significantly more large CDR3 similarity clusters than controls. Those TCRs sitting above 1 in 1000 frequency stayed the same with DPC sensitization.

As for this clonotype: Antigen unknown.

Stated time point: pre-sensitization, week 0. Specified treatment: therapeutic diphenylcyclopropenone sensitization with weekly scalp DPC. This CDR3 region has 13 residues. V lost 5 bases and J 5 bases, leaving 12 bases between the germline ends. Germline V lookup: CDR1 SNHLY, CDR2 FYNNEI. The clonotype was recovered from a woman aged 18 to 35 with alopecia areata. Some clones in this sample may be carry-over from other donors' samples. The specimen was whole blood, collected in connection with sensitization to the hapten diphenylcyclopropenone (DPC). The chain is built from TRBV2 and TRBJ2-5; D perhaps matches TRBD2 (5 bases). The CDR3 region is CASSRWRQETQYF. The DNA of the CDR3 is TGTGCCAGCAGTCGATGGAGGCAGGAGACCCAGTACTTC. Full variable domain (rest looked up from reference TRBV2 and TRBJ2-5): EPEVTQTPSHQVTQMGQEVILRCVPISNHLYFYWYRQILGQKVEFLVSFYNNEISEKSEIFDDQFSVERPDGSNFTLKIRSTKLEDSAMYFCASSRWRQETQYFGPGTRLLVL.